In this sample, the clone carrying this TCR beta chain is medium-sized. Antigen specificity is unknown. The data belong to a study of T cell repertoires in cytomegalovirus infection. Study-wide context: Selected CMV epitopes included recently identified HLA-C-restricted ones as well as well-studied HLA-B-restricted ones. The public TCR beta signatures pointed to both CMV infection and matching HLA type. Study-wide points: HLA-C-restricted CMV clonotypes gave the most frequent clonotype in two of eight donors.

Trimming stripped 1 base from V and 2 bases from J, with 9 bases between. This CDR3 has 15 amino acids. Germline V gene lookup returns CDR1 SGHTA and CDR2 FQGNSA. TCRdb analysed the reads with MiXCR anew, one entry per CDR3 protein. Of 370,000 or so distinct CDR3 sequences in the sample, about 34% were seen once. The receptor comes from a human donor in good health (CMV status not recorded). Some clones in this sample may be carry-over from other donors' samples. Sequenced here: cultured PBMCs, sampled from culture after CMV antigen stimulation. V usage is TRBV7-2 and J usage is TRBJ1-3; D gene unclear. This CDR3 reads CASSLGRATGNTIYF. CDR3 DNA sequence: TGTGCCAGCAGCTTAGGGAGGGCTACTGGAAACACCATATATTTT. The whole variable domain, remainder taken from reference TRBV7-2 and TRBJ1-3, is GAGVSQSPSNKVTEKGKDVELRCDPISGHTALYWYRQSLGQGLEFLIYFQGNSAPDKSGLPSDRFSAERTGGSVSTLTIQRTQQEDSAVYLCASSLGRATGNTIYFGEGSWLTVV.